The 10 T cell receptor beta chains in this list originate from one sample, sequenced in a study of graft-versus-host responses after intestinal transplantation. Assay used: immunoSEQ multiplex PCR; TCRdb lists only in-frame clones, some missing. The sample consists of 74,000 or so clones, 92% of them appearing once. This specimen was PBMCs, taken 98 days after intestinal transplantation. The source of these receptors is a human patient who received an intestinal transplant, so some T cells may come from the graft donor.

This clone appeared a few times. This sequence joins TRBV18 and TRBJ2-5, with D unclear. The CDR3 is 12 amino acids. The ends were cut back, 2 bases at V and 1 base at J, with 2 bases in the middle. Germline V gene sequence: CDR1 KGHSH, CDR2 LQKENI. The CDR3 loop reads CASSPSQETQYF. Here the CDR3 DNA reads TGTGCCAGCTCACCATCCCAAGAGACCCAGTACTTC.

Concerning this clone itself: Other nucleotide sequences in the sample specify the same CDR3. The chain uses TRBV9 and TRBJ2-7, with TRBD1 matching 10 bases. Germline assignment: CDR1 SGDLS and CDR2 YYNGEE. Trimming cost V 0 bases and J 3 bases; bases outside gene matches: 0. This CDR3 spans 14 amino acids. This CDR3 reads CASSVGDRGYEQYF. In DNA, the CDR3 is TGTGCCAGCAGCGTAGGGGACAGGGGCTACGAGCAGTACTTC.

The chain recombines TRBV5-1 with TRBJ2-6; 8 positions agree with TRBD1. Germline CDR1 and CDR2: SGHRS and YFSETQ. There are 16 residues in the CDR3. Trimming took 4 bases from V and 2 from J; bases not matched to a gene: 5. As DNA, the CDR3 is TGCGCCAGCAGCGGGACAGGAGGCACTGGGGCCAACGTCCTGACTTTC. Translated, it gives CASSGTGGTGANVLTF.

The chain combines TRBV7-9 with TRBJ1-2; 7 bases agree with TRBD1. Germline V CDR1 and CDR2: SEHNR, FQNEAQ (reference sequence). The CDR3 is 16 amino acids. J was trimmed by 2 bases and V by 0 bases; bases with no gene match: 6. The CDR3 loop is CASSLAGGQRNYGYTF. CDR3 in DNA: TGTGCCAGCAGCTTAGCGGGGGGACAGAGGAACTATGGCTACACCTTC.

The V call is TRBV5-1, the J call TRBJ2-1, with 10 bases that match TRBD2. Germline V lookup: CDR1 SGHRS, CDR2 YFSETQ. J lost 10 bases, V lost 4 bases, and 14 bases had no gene match. This CDR3 comprises 16 residues. The CDR3 region is CASSLVGLAALREQFF. The CDR3 DNA follows: TGCGCCAGCAGCCTGGTCGGACTAGCGGCCCTGAGGGAGCAGTTCTTC.

This chain links TRBV5-4 with TRBJ1-1; maybe TRBD1 (6 bases). Trimming took 5 bases from V and 0 from J, leaving 17 bases between them. The CDR3 sequence is 16 residues long. The germline V gene has CDR1 SGHNT and CDR2 YYREEE (reference sequence). The CDR3 sequence is CASRGGGPRLNTEAFF. CDR3 sequence (DNA): TGTGCCAGCAGGGGAGGGGGGCCCCGGTTGAACACTGAAGCTTTCTTT.

This rearrangement joins TRBV4-2 to TRBJ2-5, with 9 bases lining up with TRBD2. This CDR3 is 16 amino acids long. Germline V gives CDR1 LGHNA, CDR2 YNFKEQ. V lost 0 bases to trimming and J lost 5 bases; unmatched junction nucleotides: 7. In DNA, the CDR3 is TGTGCCAGCAGCCAAGAAGAAGCGGGGGGCCTTGAGACCCAGTACTTC. Protein sequence: CASSQEEAGGLETQYF.

V is TRBV28 and J is TRBJ2-7, with 9 bases fitting TRBD2. The V gene end was trimmed by 4 bases and the J gene end by 1 base; junction bases not matched to a gene: 5. Germline-derived CDR1 and CDR2 are MDHEN and SYDVKM. The CDR3 extends over 15 amino acids. CDR3: CASSWTSVLSYEQYF. Here the CDR3 DNA reads TGTGCCAGCAGTTGGACTAGCGTTCTTTCCTACGAGCAGTACTTC. Full variable domain (outside the CDR3, taken from reference TRBV28 and TRBJ2-7): DVKVTQSSRYLVKRTGEKVFLECVQDMDHENMFWYRQDPGLGLRLIYFSYDVKMKEKGDIPEGYSVSREKKERFSLILESASTNQTSMYLCASSWTSVLSYEQYFGPGTRLTVT.

The V gene is TRBV5-1, the J gene TRBJ2-3; perhaps TRBD2 as D (5 bases). Germline loops: CDR1 SGHRS, CDR2 YFSETQ. The CDR3 is 16 amino acids. The V and J ends lost 3 bases and 2 bases respectively, with 16 bases between them. The CDR3 loop is CASSSGLSPLTDTQYF. DNA for the CDR3: TGCGCCAGCAGCTCAGGACTTTCTCCACTCACAGATACGCAGTATTTT.

The chain employs TRBV9 and TRBJ2-5, with 9 positions matching TRBD1. J was trimmed by 3 bases and V by 0 bases; bases with no gene match: 3. Germline loops: CDR1 SGDLS, CDR2 YYNGEE. This CDR3 is built from 15 residues. The CDR3 protein is CASSVAGTGKETQYF. The CDR3 coding sequence is TGTGCCAGCAGCGTAGCAGGGACAGGGAAAGAGACCCAGTACTTC.